This T cell receptor beta chain was recovered during a study of T-cell memory formation after mild COVID-19. Across the whole study: TCR clusters were mostly confined to one donor each. Study-wide results and limits: Clonal second-wave expansions that peaked on day 37 had unconfirmed SARS-CoV-2 specificity.

On this clonotype itself: Its target is not known.

TCRdb called the 5' RACE reads again in MiXCR, with one record for every CDR3 protein. The sample lists hundreds of thousands of distinct CDR3 sequences, roughly 18% occurring once. Germline V lookup: CDR1 MDHEN, CDR2 SYDVKM. The ends lost 5 bases at V and 6 bases at J; junction bases unmatched: 7. This CDR3 region has 14 residues. The sequencing input was PBMCs or a T cell subset sorted from them (not recorded which). This TCR came from a man between 18 and 29 years old who had mild COVID-19 (a few samples of this study predate the infection). Cell type and time point are not known. This sequence joins TRBV28 and TRBJ1-5; 7 bases align to TRBD1. CDR3 DNA sequence: TGTGCCAGCAGTCTAACAGGGGTGGTTCAGCCCCAGCATTTT. The encoded protein is CASSLTGVVQPQHF.